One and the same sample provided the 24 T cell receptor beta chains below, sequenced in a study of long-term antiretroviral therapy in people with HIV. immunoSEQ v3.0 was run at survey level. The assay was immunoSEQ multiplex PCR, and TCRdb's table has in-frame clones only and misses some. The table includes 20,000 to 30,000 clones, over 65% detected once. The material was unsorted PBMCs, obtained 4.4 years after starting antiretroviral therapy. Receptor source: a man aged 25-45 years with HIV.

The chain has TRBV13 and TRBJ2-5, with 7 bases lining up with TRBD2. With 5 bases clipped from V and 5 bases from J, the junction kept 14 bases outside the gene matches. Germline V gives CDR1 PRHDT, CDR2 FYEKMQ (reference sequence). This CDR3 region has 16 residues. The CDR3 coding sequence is TGTGCCAGCAGCCCCCCCGGACTAGACCCCCGGGAGACCCAGTACTTC. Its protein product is CASSPPGLDPRETQYF.

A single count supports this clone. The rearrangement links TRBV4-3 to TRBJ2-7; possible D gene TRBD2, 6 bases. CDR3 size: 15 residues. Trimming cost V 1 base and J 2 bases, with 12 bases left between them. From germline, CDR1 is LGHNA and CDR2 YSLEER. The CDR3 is CASSQGGTPAYEQYF. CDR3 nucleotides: TGCGCCAGCAGCCAAGGTGGGACTCCGGCCTACGAGCAGTACTTC.

CDR3 residues: CASSLERGAYEQYF. The CDR3 DNA reads TGTGCCAGCAGCTTAGAGCGGGGCGCCTACGAGCAGTACTTC. The chain carries TRBV7-2 and TRBJ2-7; 7 bases map to TRBD2. V lost 1 base and J lost 2; bases outside the gene matches: 2. The germline V gene has CDR1 SGHTA and CDR2 FQGNSA. The CDR3 spans 14 residues.

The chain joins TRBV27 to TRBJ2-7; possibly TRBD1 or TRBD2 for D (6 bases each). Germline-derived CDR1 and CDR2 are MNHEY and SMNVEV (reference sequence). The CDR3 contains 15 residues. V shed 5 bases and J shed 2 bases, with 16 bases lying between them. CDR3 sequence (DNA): TGTGCCAGCAGTCCTACGGGGGACATCCCCTACGAGCAGTACTTC. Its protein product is CASSPTGDIPYEQYF.

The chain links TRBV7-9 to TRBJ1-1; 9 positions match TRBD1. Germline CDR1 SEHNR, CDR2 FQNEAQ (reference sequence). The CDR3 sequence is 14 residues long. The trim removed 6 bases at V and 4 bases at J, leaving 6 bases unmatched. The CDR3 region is CASSPDRGGTEAFF. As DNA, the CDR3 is TGTGCCAGCAGTCCTGACAGGGGGGGCACTGAAGCTTTCTTT.

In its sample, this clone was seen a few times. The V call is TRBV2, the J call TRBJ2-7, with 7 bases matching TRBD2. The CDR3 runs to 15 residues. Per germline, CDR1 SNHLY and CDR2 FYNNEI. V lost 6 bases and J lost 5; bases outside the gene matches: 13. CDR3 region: CASRDSMAGVNEQYF. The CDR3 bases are TGTGCCAGCAGGGATTCCATGGCGGGAGTGAACGAGCAGTACTTC.

Here the CDR3 reads CASSSEPYGYTF. CDR3 nucleotides: TGCGCCAGCAGCTCGGAGCCCTATGGCTACACCTTC. The J gene is TRBJ1-2, the V gene TRBV5-1; D is ambiguous. The V end was cut by 3 bases, the J end by 4 bases, with 7 bases between. This CDR3 region has 12 residues. Germline V gene lookup returns CDR1 SGHRS and CDR2 YFSETQ.

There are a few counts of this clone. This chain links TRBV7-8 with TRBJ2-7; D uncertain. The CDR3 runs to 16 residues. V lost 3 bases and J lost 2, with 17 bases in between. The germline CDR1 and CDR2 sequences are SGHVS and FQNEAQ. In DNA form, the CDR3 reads TGTGCCAGCAGCTTCCGGCCCCGTGAGGTGCCCTACGAGCAGTACTTC. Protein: CASSFRPREVPYEQYF.

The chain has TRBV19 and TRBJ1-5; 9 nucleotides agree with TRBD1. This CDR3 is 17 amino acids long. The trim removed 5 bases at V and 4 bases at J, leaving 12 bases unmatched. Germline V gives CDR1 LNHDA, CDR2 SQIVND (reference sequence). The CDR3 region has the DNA TGTGCCAGTAGTCCCGACAAATGGGACAGGGCAAATCAGCCCCAGCATTTT. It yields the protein CASSPDKWDRANQPQHF.

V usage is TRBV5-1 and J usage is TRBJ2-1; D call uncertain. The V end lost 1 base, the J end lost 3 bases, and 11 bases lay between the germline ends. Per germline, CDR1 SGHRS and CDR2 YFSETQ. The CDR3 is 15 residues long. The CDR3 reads CASSLTPSNYNEQFF. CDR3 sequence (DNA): TGCGCCAGCAGCTTGACCCCTTCCAACTACAATGAGCAGTTCTTC.

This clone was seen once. CDR3 residues: CSVWDSGTGEYEQYF. The CDR3 DNA follows: TGCAGCGTTTGGGACTCCGGGACAGGGGAGTACGAGCAGTACTTC. V and J are TRBV29-1 and TRBJ2-7; 10 nucleotides agree with TRBD1. J lost 4 bases, V lost 5 bases, and 11 bases had no gene match. Germline CDR1 and CDR2: SQVTM and ANQGSEA. The CDR3 loop spans 15 amino acids.

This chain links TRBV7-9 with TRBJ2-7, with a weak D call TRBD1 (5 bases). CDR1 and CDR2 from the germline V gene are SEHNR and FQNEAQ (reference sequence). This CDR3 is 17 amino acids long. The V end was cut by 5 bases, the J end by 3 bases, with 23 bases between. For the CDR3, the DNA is TGTGCCAGCAGCCCGCGGCAGGGATCCCTCGAGATCTACGAGCAGTACTTC. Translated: CASSPRQGSLEIYEQYF.

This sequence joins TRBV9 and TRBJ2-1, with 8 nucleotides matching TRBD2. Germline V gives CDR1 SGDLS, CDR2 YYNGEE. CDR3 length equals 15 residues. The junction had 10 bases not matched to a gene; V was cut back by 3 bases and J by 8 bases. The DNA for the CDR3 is TGTGCCAGCAGCGCAACACACGGGGGGGCGTATGAGCAGTTCTTC. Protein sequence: CASSATHGGAYEQFF.

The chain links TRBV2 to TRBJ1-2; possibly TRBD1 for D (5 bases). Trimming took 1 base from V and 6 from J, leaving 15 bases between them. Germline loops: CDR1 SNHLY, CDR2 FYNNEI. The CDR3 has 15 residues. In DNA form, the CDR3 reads TGTGCCAGCAGTGAAGGGCGGACAACCCCCAATGGCTACACCTTC. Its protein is CASSEGRTTPNGYTF.

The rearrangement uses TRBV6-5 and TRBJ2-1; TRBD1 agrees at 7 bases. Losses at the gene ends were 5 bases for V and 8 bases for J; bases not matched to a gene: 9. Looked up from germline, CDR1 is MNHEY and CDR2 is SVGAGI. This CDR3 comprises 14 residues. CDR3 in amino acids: CASSPVGQRDEQFF. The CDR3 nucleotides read TGTGCCAGCAGTCCTGTGGGACAGAGGGATGAGCAGTTCTTC.

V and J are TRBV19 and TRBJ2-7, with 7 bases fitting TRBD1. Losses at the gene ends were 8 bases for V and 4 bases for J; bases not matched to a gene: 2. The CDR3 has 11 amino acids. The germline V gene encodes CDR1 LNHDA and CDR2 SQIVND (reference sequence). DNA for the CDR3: TGTGCCAGTTCCAGGGGGTACGAGCAGTACTTC. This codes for CASSRGYEQYF.

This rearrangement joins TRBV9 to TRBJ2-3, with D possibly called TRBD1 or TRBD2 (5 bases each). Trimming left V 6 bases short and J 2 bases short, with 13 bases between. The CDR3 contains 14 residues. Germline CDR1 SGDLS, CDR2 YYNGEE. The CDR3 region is CASNRRGDTDTQYF. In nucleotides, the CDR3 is TGTGCCAGCAACCGCCGAGGGGACACAGATACGCAGTATTTT.

The CDR3, as DNA: TGTGCCAGCAGCACCTGGGGGTCCCACGAGCAGTACTTC. It is translated as CASSTWGSHEQYF. V is TRBV11-2 and J is TRBJ2-7, with D perhaps matching TRBD1 or TRBD2 (5 bases each). The CDR3 length is 13 residues. V lost 5 bases, J lost 5 bases, and 13 bases lay in between. Germline CDR1 is SGHAT and CDR2 is FQNNGV.

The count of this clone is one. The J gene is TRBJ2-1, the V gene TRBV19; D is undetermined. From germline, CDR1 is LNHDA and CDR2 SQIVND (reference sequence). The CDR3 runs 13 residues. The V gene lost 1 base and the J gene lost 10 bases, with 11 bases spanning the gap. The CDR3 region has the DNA TGTGCCAGTAGTATAGTCCCTGGAGCCGAGCAGTTCTTC. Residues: CASSIVPGAEQFF.

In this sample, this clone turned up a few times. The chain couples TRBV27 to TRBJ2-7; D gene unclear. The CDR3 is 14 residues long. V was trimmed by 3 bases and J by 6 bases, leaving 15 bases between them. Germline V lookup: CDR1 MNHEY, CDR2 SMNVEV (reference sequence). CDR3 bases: TGTGCCAGCAGTTTGGCTAGTCGTGTTCTCGAGCAGTACTTC. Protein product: CASSLASRVLEQYF.

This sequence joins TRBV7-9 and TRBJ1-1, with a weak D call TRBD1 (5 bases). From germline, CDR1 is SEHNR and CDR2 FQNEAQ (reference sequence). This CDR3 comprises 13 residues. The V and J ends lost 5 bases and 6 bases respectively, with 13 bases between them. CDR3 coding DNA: TGTGCCAGCAGCGGGACGATTGGTTCTGAAGCTTTCTTT. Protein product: CASSGTIGSEAFF.

CDR3 bases: TGTGCCAGCAGTAAACGGGGGGACAGGAACTATGGCTACACCTTC. Residues: CASSKRGDRNYGYTF. The chain links TRBV27 to TRBJ1-2, with 8 bases fitting TRBD1. This CDR3 is 15 amino acids long. Germline V CDR1 and CDR2: MNHEY, SMNVEV (reference sequence). Trimming removed 5 bases from V and 2 bases from J; junction bases left unmatched: 7.

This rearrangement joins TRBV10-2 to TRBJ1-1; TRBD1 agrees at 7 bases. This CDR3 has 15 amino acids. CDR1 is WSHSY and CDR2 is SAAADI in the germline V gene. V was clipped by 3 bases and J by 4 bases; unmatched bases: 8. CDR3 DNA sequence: TGCGCCAGCAGTGAAAGGGGGCGCGGTGGCACTGAAGCTTTCTTT. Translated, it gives CASSERGRGGTEAFF.

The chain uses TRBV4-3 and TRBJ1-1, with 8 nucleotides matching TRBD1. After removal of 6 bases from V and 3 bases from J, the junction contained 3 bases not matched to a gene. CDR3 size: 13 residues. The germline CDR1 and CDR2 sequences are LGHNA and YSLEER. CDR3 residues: CASRLTGDTEAFF. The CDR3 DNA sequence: TGCGCCAGCAGGCTGACAGGGGACACTGAAGCTTTCTTT.